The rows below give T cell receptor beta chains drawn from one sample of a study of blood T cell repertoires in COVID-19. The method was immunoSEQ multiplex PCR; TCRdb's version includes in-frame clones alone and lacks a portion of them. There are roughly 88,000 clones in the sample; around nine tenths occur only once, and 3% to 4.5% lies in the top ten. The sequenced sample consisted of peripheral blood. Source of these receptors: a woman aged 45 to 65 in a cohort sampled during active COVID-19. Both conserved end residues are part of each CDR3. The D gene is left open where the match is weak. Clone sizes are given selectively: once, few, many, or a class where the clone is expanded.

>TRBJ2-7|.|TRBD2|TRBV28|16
TGTGCCAGCAGTCAGTCTTCGGGGGGGTTTGGTTACGAGCAGTACTTC
CASSQSSGGFGYEQYF
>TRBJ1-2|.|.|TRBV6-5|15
TGTGCCAGCACAATCAAAGGGGATTCTAACTATGGCTACACCTTC
CASTIKGDSNYGYTF
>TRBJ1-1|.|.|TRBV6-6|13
TGTGCCAGCAGTTACCTTCGGGTGGGTGAAGCTTTCTTT
CASSYLRVGEAFF
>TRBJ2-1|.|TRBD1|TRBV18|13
TGTGCCAGCCAAAACACAGGGGAAAATGAGCAGTTCTTC
CASQNTGENEQFF
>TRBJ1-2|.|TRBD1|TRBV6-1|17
TGTGCCAGCAGTGAGATATTAGGGGCAGGGGGCGGCTATGGCTACACCTTC
CASSEILGAGGGYGYTF
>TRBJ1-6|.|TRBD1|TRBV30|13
TGTGCCTGGATCGGGACAGGGGAATCACCCCTCCACTTT
CAWIGTGESPLHF
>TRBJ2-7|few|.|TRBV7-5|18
TGTGCCAGAAGCTTACATGGGACAGGGGGCGCAAGTGCTCACGAGCAGTACTTC
CARSLHGTGGASAHEQYF
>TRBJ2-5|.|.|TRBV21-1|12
TGTGCCAGCAGCAGACGGTTGGGGACAGAGAACTTC
CASSRRLGTENF
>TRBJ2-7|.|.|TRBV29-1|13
TGCAGCGTCGGACGGGGCATGGAGGGGGAGCAGTACTTC
CSVGRGMEGEQYF
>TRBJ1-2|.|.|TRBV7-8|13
TGTGCCAGCAGCTTCGAGGGTACCTATGGCTACACCTTC
CASSFEGTYGYTF
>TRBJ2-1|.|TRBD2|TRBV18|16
TGTGCCAGCTCGTCCCTAGCGGGAGGGTCCTACAATGAGCAGTTCTTC
CASSSLAGGSYNEQFF
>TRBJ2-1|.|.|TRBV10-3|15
TGTGCCATCAGTGAGTCTATGACTACCGTGAATGAGCAGTTCTTC
CAISESMTTVNEQFF
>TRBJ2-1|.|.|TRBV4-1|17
TGCGCCAGCAGCAGGGGGGGAGTTAGCCTCTCCTACAATGAGCAGTTCTTC
CASSRGGVSLSYNEQFF
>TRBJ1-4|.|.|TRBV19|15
TGTGCCAGTAGTATAGAGCGGCAGGGTTGGGGAAAACTGTTTTTT
CASSIERQGWGKLFF
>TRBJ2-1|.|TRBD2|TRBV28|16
TGTGCCAGCAGTTCTTTCGCGGGAGGGGCAGGGAATGAGCAGTTCTTC
CASSSFAGGAGNEQFF
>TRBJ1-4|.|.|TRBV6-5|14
TGTGCCAGCAGTCTGGGGGGGATTAATGAAAAACTGTTTTTT
CASSLGGINEKLFF
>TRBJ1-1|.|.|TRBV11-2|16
TGTGCCAGCAGCCCCCTAGGGGGGGTCGGGAACACTGAAGCTTTCTTT
CASSPLGGVGNTEAFF
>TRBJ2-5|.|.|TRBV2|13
TGTGCCAGCACCGTAGACAGGCAAGAGACCCAGTACTTC
CASTVDRQETQYF
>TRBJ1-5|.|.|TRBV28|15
TGTGCCAGCAGTTTATGGGGCCCTAGCAATCAGCCCCAGCATTTT
CASSLWGPSNQPQHF
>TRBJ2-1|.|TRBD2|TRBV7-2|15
TGTGCCAGCAGCTCCCTAATAGCGGGGGGGAATGAGCAGTTCTTC
CASSSLIAGGNEQFF
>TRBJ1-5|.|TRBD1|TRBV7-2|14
TGTGCCAGCAGCATTACAGGGGAAGGTCAGCCCCAGCATTTT
CASSITGEGQPQHF
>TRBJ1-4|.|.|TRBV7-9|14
TGTGCCAGCAGCCCACAGGGCAGTAATGAAAAACTGTTTTTT
CASSPQGSNEKLFF
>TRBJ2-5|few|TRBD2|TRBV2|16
TGTGCCAGCAGTGATGGTGTGGGGGGGGTACGTGAGACCCAGTACTTC
CASSDGVGGVRETQYF
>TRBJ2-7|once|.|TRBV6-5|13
TGTGCCAGCCGACCAGGGGCCTCCTACGAGCAGTACTTC
CASRPGASYEQYF
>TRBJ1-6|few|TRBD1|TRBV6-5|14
TGTGCCAGCAGCTTGGACAGGGGTCAATCACCCCTCCACTTT
CASSLDRGQSPLHF
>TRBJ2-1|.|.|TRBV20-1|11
TGCAGTGCTAGACAAGCGGGTGAGCAGTTCTTC
CSARQAGEQFF
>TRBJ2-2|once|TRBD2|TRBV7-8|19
TGTGCCAGCAGCTCGGCGGGTTCGGGACTAGCGGGTAACACCGGGGAGCTGTTTTTT
CASSSAGSGLAGNTGELFF
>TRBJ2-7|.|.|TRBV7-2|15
TGTGCCAGCAGCTTAGGTTATGGACAAACCTACGAGCAGTACTTC
CASSLGYGQTYEQYF
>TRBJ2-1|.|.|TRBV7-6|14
TGTGCCAGCAGCTTAGGGCCAATAAACAATGAGCAGTTCTTC
CASSLGPINNEQFF
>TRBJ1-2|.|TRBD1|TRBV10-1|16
TGCGCCAGCAGTGACTCTGCGGGACAGGGGGCGAAAGGCTACACCTTC
CASSDSAGQGAKGYTF
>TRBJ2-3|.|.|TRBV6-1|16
TGTGCCAGCAGTGAAGCGCAAGGGGTGAGCACAGATACGCAGTATTTT
CASSEAQGVSTDTQYF